Sequencing of this T cell receptor beta chain was carried out in a study of blood T cell repertoires in COVID-19. The method was immunoSEQ multiplex PCR; TCRdb's version includes in-frame clones alone and lacks a portion of them. This table holds under 350,000 clones, 70% to 90% found once. Germline V gene data show CDR1 as SGHVS and CDR2 as FQNEAQ. The CDR3 runs to 15 residues. The trim removed 6 bases at V and 5 bases at J, leaving 11 bases unmatched. Specimen: PBMCs or T cells enriched from blood (not recorded which). The sequence was obtained from a woman in her thirties or forties with acute COVID-19. V gene TRBV7-8 combines with J gene TRBJ1-2; the match to TRBD1 covers 8 bases. The CDR3 DNA reads as TGTGCCAGCAGTCCCAGGGGGCCCGTTGGGTATGGCTACACCTTC. It yields the protein CASSPRGPVGYGYTF.